The 17 T cell receptor beta chains below were found in one sample sequenced in a study of OX40 agonist ivuxolimab in advanced cancers. The table came from immunoSEQ multiplex PCR; TCRdb's copy has only in-frame clones and leaves some out. Among approximately 110,000 clones listed, 92% were seen once. This material consisted of CD4+ or CD8+ T cells sorted from blood, taken in a trial of the OX40 agonist ivuxolimab. The receptors come from an adult with an advanced solid tumor such as melanoma, head and neck, liver or kidney cancer.

The V and J genes are TRBV7-4 and TRBJ2-7; 9 nucleotides agree with TRBD1. There are 16 residues in the CDR3. V trimming: 4 bases; J trimming: 4 bases; junction bases outside the gene matches: 11. The germline CDR1 and CDR2 sequences are SGHVT and SQSDAQ. This CDR3 is CASSSPLKQGAYEQYF. CDR3 DNA: TGTGCCAGCAGCTCCCCACTGAAACAGGGGGCGTACGAGCAGTACTTC.

V is TRBV9 and J is TRBJ2-3; 8 bases are shared with TRBD1. V shed 2 bases, J shed 6 bases, and the junction held 5 bases outside the gene matches. The CDR3 runs to 14 residues. Germline V gives CDR1 SGDLS, CDR2 YYNGEE. The CDR3 is CASSVGTGGDTQYF. CDR3 in DNA: TGTGCCAGCAGCGTCGGGACAGGTGGGGATACGCAGTATTTT.

The chain has TRBV7-2 and TRBJ2-2; 11 nucleotides line up with TRBD1. After removal of 5 bases from V and 4 bases from J, the junction contained 3 bases not matched to a gene. In germline, CDR1 is SGHTA, CDR2 FQGNSA. The CDR3 spans 15 residues. This CDR3 is CASSPDRGRTGELFF. CDR3 bases: TGTGCCAGCAGCCCGGACAGGGGGCGCACCGGGGAGCTGTTTTTT.

The chain couples TRBV18 to TRBJ1-2, with TRBD1 identical over 8 bases. CDR3 length equals 16 residues. CDR1 and CDR2 from the germline V gene are KGHSH and LQKENI. Trimming at V came to 3 bases and at J to 1 base, leaving 7 bases not matched to a gene. For the CDR3, the DNA is TGTGCCAGCTCACCGCCCGGGACAGGCCATAACTATGGCTACACCTTC. It codes for CASSPPGTGHNYGYTF.

This clone was seen just once. The genes are TRBV19 and TRBJ2-1; 12 bases are shared with TRBD2. V lost 4 bases and J lost 14; bases outside the gene matches: 6. The CDR3 spans 13 residues. Germline loops: CDR1 LNHDA, CDR2 SQIVND (reference sequence). CDR3 sequence (DNA): TGTGCCAGTAGTACTAGCGGGGGGGTAGGGGAGTTCTTC. Protein sequence: CASSTSGGVGEFF.

This chain connects TRBV25-1 to TRBJ1-1; TRBD1 is a possible D gene (5 bases). The CDR3 spans 15 residues. Trimming removed 0 bases from V and 1 base from J, with 9 bases in between. The germline V gene has CDR1 MGHDK and CDR2 SYGVNS. The DNA for the CDR3 is TGTGCCAGCAGTGAATATGGGGGGGGGAACACTGAAGCTTTCTTT. It translates to CASSEYGGGNTEAFF. The whole variable domain, filled in from reference TRBV25-1 and TRBJ1-1, reads EADIYQTPRYLVIGTGKKITLECSQTMGHDKMYWYQQDPGMELHLIHYSYGVNSTEKGDLSSESTVSRIRTEHFPLTLESARPSHTSQYLCASSEYGGGNTEAFFGQGTRLTVV.

The chain has TRBV27 and TRBJ1-6, with D tentatively TRBD1 (6 bases). Germline V gives CDR1 MNHEY, CDR2 SMNVEV (reference sequence). Trimming shortened V by 0 bases and J by 12 bases, and 18 bases separated the two germline ends. The CDR3 runs to 16 residues. CDR3 bases: TGTGCCAGCAGTTTATCCCCGAGAGGGGGACCCGGACCCCTCCACTTT. Its protein is CASSLSPRGGPGPLHF.

The chain combines TRBV7-3 with TRBJ2-1, with D perhaps TRBD1 or TRBD2 (5 bases each). The germline V and J ends were trimmed by 3 bases and 2 bases, with 14 bases remaining between them. The CDR3 consists of 16 residues. Germline V gene data show CDR1 as SGHTA and CDR2 as FQGTGA. The CDR3 loop is CASSFLGPSTYNEQFF. For the CDR3, the DNA is TGTGCCAGCAGCTTTTTGGGACCCTCCACCTACAATGAGCAGTTCTTC.

This sequence joins TRBV4-2 and TRBJ2-5, with D possibly being TRBD2 (6 bases). V gave up 4 bases and J gave up 5 bases, with 20 bases separating them. This CDR3 has 16 residues. Germline-derived CDR1 and CDR2 are LGHNA and YNFKEQ. CDR3: CASSPQSGPRGETQYF. In DNA, the CDR3 is TGTGCCAGCAGCCCCCAAAGCGGGCCCCGGGGGGAGACCCAGTACTTC.

The CDR3 protein is CASRVTGNYGYTF. DNA for the CDR3: TGTGCCAGCAGGGTGACAGGGAACTATGGCTACACCTTC. This chain joins TRBV28 and TRBJ1-2; TRBD1 agrees at 7 bases. Germline-derived CDR1 and CDR2 are MDHEN and SYDVKM. With 6 bases clipped from V and 2 bases from J, the junction kept 3 bases outside the gene matches. There are 13 residues in the CDR3.

V and J are TRBV28 and TRBJ2-1; D is undetermined. The V end lost 4 bases, the J end lost 7 bases, and 8 bases lay between the germline ends. Germline V gene sequence: CDR1 MDHEN, CDR2 SYDVKM. The CDR3 is 12 residues long. CDR3 bases: TGTGCCAGCAGTTGGAGCTGGAATGAGCAGTTCTTC. It translates to CASSWSWNEQFF.

This chain links TRBV6-5 with TRBJ1-1, with D possibly TRBD1 on 6 matching bases. V was pared by 0 bases and J by 4 bases, with 12 bases between. This CDR3 region has 15 residues. The V gene's germline CDR1 is MNHEY and CDR2 SVGAGI. The CDR3 spells CASSYSRQGPTEAFF. In DNA, the CDR3 is TGTGCCAGCAGTTACTCGAGGCAGGGGCCCACTGAAGCTTTCTTT.

This CDR3 is CASSLTTGELFF. DNA for the CDR3: TGTGCCAGCAGCCTAACAACCGGGGAGCTGTTTTTT. The J gene is TRBJ2-2, the V gene TRBV5-6; no firm D call. V was cut by 4 bases and J by 5 bases, with 6 bases left in between. CDR3 length equals 12 residues. Germline V lookup: CDR1 SGHDT, CDR2 YYEEEE.

The DNA of the CDR3 is TGTGCCAGCAGCCTTCTACAGGGGGCCTGGGGTGAGCAGTACTTC. This encodes CASSLLQGAWGEQYF. J is TRBJ2-7 and V is TRBV11-1; 9 bases agree with TRBD1. The CDR3 length is 15 residues. Germline lookup yields CDR1 SGHAT and CDR2 FQDESV (reference sequence). V shed 5 bases, J shed 7 bases, and the junction held 12 bases outside the gene matches.

This clone was seen only once. CDR3 residues: CASSLGTGVDQPQHF. The DNA of the CDR3 is TGCGCCAGCAGCTTGGGGACAGGGGTAGACCAGCCCCAGCATTTT. V gene TRBV5-1 combines with J gene TRBJ1-5; 9 bases map to TRBD1. Per the germline V gene, CDR1 is SGHRS and CDR2 is YFSETQ. The CDR3 length is 15 residues. Trimming removed 0 bases from V and 7 bases from J; junction bases left unmatched: 5.

The chain carries TRBV2 and TRBJ1-4, with 9 bases identical to TRBD1. Looked up from germline, CDR1 is SNHLY and CDR2 is FYNNEI. After removal of 7 bases from V and 7 bases from J, the junction contained 10 bases not matched to a gene. The CDR3 consists of 15 residues. As DNA, the CDR3 is TGTGCCAGCAATTCTTATACAGGGGGCTTTGAAAAACTGTTTTTT. It specifies CASNSYTGGFEKLFF.

This clone has a single count. The chain uses TRBV19 and TRBJ1-1, with a possible D match to TRBD1 (6 bases). This CDR3 contains 15 residues. In germline, CDR1 is LNHDA, CDR2 SQIVND (reference sequence). V shed 7 bases and J shed 0 bases, with 15 bases lying between them. In DNA form, the CDR3 reads TGTGCCAGTACCCTGGGGGGCCAATTGAACACTGAAGCTTTCTTT. Translated: CASTLGGQLNTEAFF.